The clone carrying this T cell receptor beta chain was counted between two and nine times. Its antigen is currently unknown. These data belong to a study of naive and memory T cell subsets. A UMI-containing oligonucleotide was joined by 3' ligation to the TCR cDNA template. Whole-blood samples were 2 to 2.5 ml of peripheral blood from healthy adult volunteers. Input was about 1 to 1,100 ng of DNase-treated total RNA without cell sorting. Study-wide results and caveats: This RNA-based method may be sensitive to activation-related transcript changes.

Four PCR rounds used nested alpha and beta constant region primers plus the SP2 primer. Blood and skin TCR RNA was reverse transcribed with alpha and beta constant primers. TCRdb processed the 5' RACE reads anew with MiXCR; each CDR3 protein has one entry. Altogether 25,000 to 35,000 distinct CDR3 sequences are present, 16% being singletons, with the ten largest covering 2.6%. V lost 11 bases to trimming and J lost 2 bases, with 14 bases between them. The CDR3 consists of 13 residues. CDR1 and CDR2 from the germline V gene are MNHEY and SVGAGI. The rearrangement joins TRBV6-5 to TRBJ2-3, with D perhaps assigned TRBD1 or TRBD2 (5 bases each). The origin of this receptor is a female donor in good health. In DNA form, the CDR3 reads TGTGCCTCCAAAAGGGGAGCCACAGATACGCAGTATTTT. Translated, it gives CASKRGATDTQYF.